The 21 T cell receptor beta chains below were found in one sample sequenced in a study of OX40 agonist ivuxolimab in advanced cancers. Only in-frame clones appear in the TCRdb table, and some are missing; sequencing was by immunoSEQ multiplex PCR. The repertoire holds about 68,000 clones, 70% to 85% seen once, with approximately 10% in the top ten. The specimen comprised CD4+ or CD8+ T cells sorted from blood, sampled in a trial of the OX40 agonist ivuxolimab. The source of these receptors is an adult with an advanced solid tumor such as melanoma, head and neck, liver or kidney cancer.

J is TRBJ1-1 and V is TRBV4-3, with D unclear. The CDR3 extends over 15 amino acids. Germline values: CDR1 LGHNA, CDR2 YSLEER. V was clipped by 0 bases and J by 5 bases, with 13 bases between them. CDR3 protein: CASSQDVFTGTEAFF. For the CDR3, the DNA is TGCGCCAGCAGCCAAGATGTTTTCACGGGGACTGAAGCTTTCTTT.

The chain has TRBV4-1 and TRBJ1-4; 10 bases map to TRBD1. With V trimmed by 0 bases and J by 10 bases, 8 bases remained unmatched. CDR1 and CDR2 (germline): MGHRA, YSYEKL. The CDR3 spans 16 residues. The CDR3 DNA reads TGCGCCAGCAGCCAAGATAGTAGACAGGGGGCAGGAAAACTGTTTTTT. Its protein product is CASSQDSRQGAGKLFF.

The chain recombines TRBV19 with TRBJ1-2; no clear D gene. The length of the CDR3 is 13 residues. With 1 base removed from V and 8 bases from J, the gap between germline ends came to 11 bases. Germline-derived CDR1 and CDR2 are LNHDA and SQIVND (reference sequence). The CDR3: CASSIVGVSGYTF. In DNA form, the CDR3 reads TGTGCCAGTAGTATAGTGGGAGTCTCCGGCTACACCTTC. Full variable domain (missing parts from reference TRBV19 and TRBJ1-2): DGGITQSPKYLFRKEGQNVTLSCEQNLNHDAMYWYRQDPGQGLRLIYYSQIVNDFQKGDIAEGYSVSREKKESFPLTVTSAQKNPTAFYLCASSIVGVSGYTFGSGTRLTVV.

J is TRBJ2-7 and V is TRBV5-5; 9 bases line up with TRBD2. Per the germline V gene, CDR1 is SGHKS and CDR2 is YYEKEE (reference sequence). The length of the CDR3 is 15 residues. The trim removed 1 base at V and 3 bases at J, leaving 5 bases unmatched. CDR3 nucleotide sequence: TGTGCCAGCAGCTTGTTGGCTAGCGGGAACTACGAGCAGTACGTC. It codes for CASSLLASGNYEQYV.

The chain is built from TRBV30 and TRBJ2-2; D remains ambiguous. V shed 4 bases and J shed 4 bases, with 7 bases lying between them. The germline CDR1 and CDR2 sequences are GTSNPN and SVGIG (reference sequence). The CDR3 contains 12 residues. The CDR3 DNA reads as TGTGCCTGGAAACGACTCACCGGGGAGCTGTTTTTT. As protein: CAWKRLTGELFF.

This clone has more than one count but fewer than ten. The CDR3 nucleotides read TGTGCCAGCAGGACGGCGGGACAGCTTTTTAACTATGGCTACACCTTC. Its protein is CASRTAGQLFNYGYTF. This sequence joins TRBV2 and TRBJ1-2; the match to TRBD1 covers 7 bases. The CDR3 spans 16 residues. J gave up 1 base and V 6 bases, and 11 bases lay outside the gene matches. CDR1 is SNHLY, CDR2 FYNNEI, per germline.

The genes are TRBV4-2 and TRBJ2-5; 12 bases line up with TRBD2. The CDR3 is made up of 16 amino acids. Germline CDR1 LGHNA, CDR2 YNFKEQ. V gave up 4 bases and J gave up 4 bases; unmatched junction bases: 7. CDR3 nucleotide sequence: TGTGCCAGCAGCCCCGCTAGCGGGGGGGCTAGAGAGACCCAGTACTTC. Amino acids: CASSPASGGARETQYF.

The rearrangement joins TRBV5-1 to TRBJ2-5, with D perhaps TRBD1 or TRBD2 (6 bases each). The germline CDR1 and CDR2 sequences are SGHRS and YFSETQ. This CDR3 is built from 15 residues. The germline V and J ends were trimmed by 0 bases and 2 bases, with 11 bases remaining between them. CDR3 bases: TGCGCCAGCAGCTTGGAGGGGGGCCCTCAAGAGACCCAGTACTTC. Amino acids: CASSLEGGPQETQYF.

The chain joins TRBV19 to TRBJ1-2; TRBD1 aligns across 11 bases. Germline lookup yields CDR1 LNHDA and CDR2 SQIVND (reference sequence). This CDR3 is built from 13 residues. V gave up 6 bases and J gave up 5 bases; unmatched junction bases: 2. CDR3 sequence: CASRDRGRYGYTF. CDR3 bases: TGTGCCAGTAGGGACAGGGGGCGATATGGCTACACCTTC.

This clone occurred a few times. The rearrangement joins TRBV5-8 to TRBJ1-5; D unresolved. Trimming shortened V by 3 bases and J by 9 bases, and 19 bases separated the two germline ends. The length of the CDR3 is 15 residues. The germline V gene has CDR1 SGHTS and CDR2 YDEGEE. Written as DNA, the CDR3 is TGTGCCAGCAGCTCCGGACGCTCTTTCAATGGGCCCCAGCATTTT. It yields the protein CASSSGRSFNGPQHF. The variable domain in full, with the rest retrieved from reference TRBV5-8 and TRBJ1-5, is EAGVTQSPTHLIKTRGQQATLRCSPISGHTSVYWYQQALGLGLQFLLWYDEGEERNRGNFPPRFSGRQFPNYSSELNVNALELEDSALYLCASSSGRSFNGPQHFGDGTRLSIL.

The genes are TRBV6-5 and TRBJ2-7; maybe TRBD1 (6 bases). Germline V gives CDR1 MNHEY, CDR2 SVGAGI. V was shortened by 0 bases and J by 2 bases, with 11 bases between the two germline ends. The CDR3 covers 15 residues. The CDR3 coding sequence is TGTGCCAGCAGTTACTCCATAACAGGGACCTACGAGCAGTACGTC. It yields the protein CASSYSITGTYEQYV.

CDR3 DNA: TGTGCCAGCAGCTTAGCCAGTGGCACTGAAGCTTTCTTT. This translates into CASSLASGTEAFF. The genes are TRBV7-9 and TRBJ1-1; D is undetermined. The CDR3 length is 13 residues. Per the germline V gene, CDR1 is SEHNR and CDR2 is FQNEAQ (reference sequence). V lost 0 bases and J 4 bases, leaving 6 bases between the germline ends.

This clone was found once. The DNA of the CDR3 is TGTGCCTGTAATCAGGGGGCGGGATACGAGCAGTACTTC. This gives the protein CACNQGAGYEQYF. V usage is TRBV30 and J usage is TRBJ2-7; 8 bases agree with TRBD1. The junction had 8 bases not matched to a gene; V was cut back by 6 bases and J by 4 bases. Germline lookup yields CDR1 GTSNPN and CDR2 SVGIG (reference sequence). This CDR3 is built from 13 residues.

A word on this clone: The germline gene is not matched at one end of the junction; a read error may be the cause. V and J are TRBV5-4 and TRBJ1-1; D gene ambiguous. Germline V CDR1 and CDR2: SGHNT, YYREEE (reference sequence). The CDR3 totals 12 residues. CDR3 bases: TGTGCCAGCAGCTCTAGGAACGCTGAAGCTTTCTTT. It encodes CASSSRNAEAFF.

This chain connects TRBV2 to TRBJ2-5; D unclear. From germline, CDR1 is SNHLY and CDR2 FYNNEI. Trimming cost V 4 bases and J 2 bases, with 8 bases left between them. This CDR3 spans 13 amino acids. CDR3 protein: CASSVGRQETQYF. The CDR3 coding sequence is TGTGCCAGCAGTGTAGGCAGACAAGAGACCCAGTACTTC.

The chain combines TRBV7-8 with TRBJ1-5; 9 nucleotides agree with TRBD1. V trimming: 4 bases; J trimming: 4 bases; junction bases outside the gene matches: 8. This CDR3 region has 16 residues. CDR1 and CDR2 from the germline V gene are SGHVS and FQNEAQ. The CDR3 loop reads CASSSGTGTLNQPQHF. The DNA for the CDR3 is TGTGCCAGCAGCTCCGGGACAGGGACTTTGAATCAGCCCCAGCATTTT.

This clone was seen more than once but under ten times. This chain links TRBV21-1 with TRBJ1-5. TRBV21-1 is an annotated pseudogene. The CDR3 loop spans 16 amino acids. The CDR3 region has the DNA TGTGCCAGCAGCAAAGACAACGGGCACATTCACCAGCCCCAGCATTTT. It codes for CASSKDNGHIHQPQHF.

The rearrangement joins TRBV7-9 to TRBJ2-3; 11 bases line up with TRBD2. Germline V gives CDR1 SEHNR, CDR2 FQNEAQ (reference sequence). V was clipped by 4 bases and J by 2 bases; unmatched bases: 8. This CDR3 has 17 residues. The CDR3 sequence: CASSSSVAGGTTDTQYF. The DNA for the CDR3 is TGTGCCAGCAGCTCCAGCGTAGCGGGAGGGACCACAGATACGCAGTATTTT.

V usage is TRBV5-4 and J usage is TRBJ2-5, with D maybe TRBD1 (6 bases). With 2 bases removed from V and 7 bases from J, the gap between germline ends came to 15 bases. The CDR3 sequence is 14 residues long. Germline V gene data show CDR1 as SGHNT and CDR2 as YYREEE (reference sequence). This CDR3 is CASSFSQEGGTQYF. CDR3 DNA sequence: TGTGCCAGCAGCTTTTCACAGGAAGGGGGGACCCAGTACTTC.

The genes are TRBV7-2 and TRBJ2-7; D may be TRBD1 (6 bases). This CDR3 has 15 residues. In germline, CDR1 is SGHTA, CDR2 FQGNSA. V was trimmed by 5 bases and J by 1 base, leaving 15 bases between them. CDR3 region: CASSPGQTLSYEQYF. Written as DNA, the CDR3 is TGTGCCAGCAGCCCAGGACAGACCTTATCCTACGAGCAGTACTTC.

The chain joins TRBV27 to TRBJ2-7; no clear D. Trimming took 4 bases from V and 4 from J, leaving 14 bases between them. Germline CDR1 and CDR2: MNHEY and SMNVEV (reference sequence). The length of the CDR3 is 14 residues. The CDR3 coding sequence is TGTGCCAGCAGTTCCGAAGGGATGCTGTACGAGCAGTACTTC. It codes for CASSSEGMLYEQYF.